The source of this T cell receptor (beta chain) is a study of blood T cells in healthy people across ages. Points from the study as a whole: TCR beta diversity per million T cells fell roughly linearly with age.

The use of a sample-barcoded 5' primer and a J-beta primer mix characterized a second PCR of roughly 6 to 12 cycles. A template-switch adaptor with 12 random nucleotides tagged each cDNA molecule. TCRdb analysed the 5' RACE reads with MiXCR anew, one entry per CDR3 protein. The table lists around 800,000 distinct CDR3 sequences, about 55% of them singletons. In this sample, this clonotype turned up once. Its antigen is currently unknown. This receptor was taken from an elderly man in good health. Material: blood.

The CDR3 loop reads CASSLGDGLAGDDEQFF. CDR3 nucleotide sequence: TGTGCCAGCAGCTTAGGGGACGGTCTAGCGGGAGACGATGAGCAGTTCTTC. V is TRBV7-7 and J is TRBJ2-1; 10 nucleotides agree with TRBD2. The trim removed 1 base at V and 8 bases at J, leaving 11 bases unmatched. Looked up from germline, CDR1 is SSHAT and CDR2 is FNYEAQ (reference sequence). This CDR3 is built from 17 residues. Full variable domain (remainder filled in from reference TRBV7-7 and TRBJ2-1): GAGVSQSPRYKVTKRGQDVTLRCDPISSHATLYWYQQALGQGPEFLTYFNYEAQPDKSGLPSDRFSAERPEGSISTLTIQRTEQRDSAMYRCASSLGDGLAGDDEQFFGPGTRLTVL.